This is a list of T cell receptor beta chains from one sample in a study of PD-1 blockade in mismatch repair-deficient tumors. Measured with immunoSEQ multiplex PCR; TCRdb has only the in-frame clones, and not every one. Here the sample spans under 50,000 clones, around four fifths being singletons. The sequenced sample was PBMCs, obtained approximately 41 weeks after starting pembrolizumab. Receptor source: an adult with mismatch repair-deficient cancer. Each CDR3 is given with its conserved first and last residue. D genes are given only for firm matches. Not every row has a clone size; where given, it reads once, few, many or a size class.

d_gene: NA
abundance: NA
v_gene: TRBV7-9
j_gene: TRBJ1-4
CDR3nt: TGTGCCAGCAGCCGGGGGGACACTGCAACTAATGAAAAACTGTTTTTT
CDR3aa: CASSRGDTATNEKLFF

d_gene: NA
abundance: NA
v_gene: TRBV19
j_gene: TRBJ1-2
CDR3nt: TGTGCCAGTAGTGGCGGCGGGGGACGGACAGCAGCTAACTATGGCTACACCTTC
CDR3aa: CASSGGGGRTAANYGYTF

d_gene: NA
abundance: NA
v_gene: TRBV28
j_gene: TRBJ2-7
CDR3nt: TGTGCCAGCAGTGTCCTCTACGAGCAGTACTTC
CDR3aa: CASSVLYEQYF

d_gene: NA
abundance: NA
v_gene: TRBV6-5
j_gene: TRBJ1-5
CDR3nt: TGTGCCAGCAGTCCCGACAGGACTAATCAGCCCCAGCATTTT
CDR3aa: CASSPDRTNQPQHF

d_gene: NA
abundance: NA
v_gene: TRBV9
j_gene: TRBJ2-1
CDR3nt: TGTGCCAGCAGCTCCCGTCGGTACAATGAGCAGTTCTTC
CDR3aa: CASSSRRYNEQFF

d_gene: TRBD2
abundance: NA
v_gene: TRBV19
j_gene: TRBJ2-1
CDR3nt: TGTGCCAGTAGTACCATCGTACCAGGGACTAAGCAGTTCTTC
CDR3aa: CASSTIVPGTKQFF

d_gene: TRBD2
abundance: NA
v_gene: TRBV5-1
j_gene: TRBJ2-5
CDR3nt: TGCGCCAGCAGCTTGACGGGAGGATCTTGGGAGACCCAGTACTTC
CDR3aa: CASSLTGGSWETQYF

d_gene: TRBD1
abundance: NA
v_gene: TRBV5-8
j_gene: TRBJ2-5
CDR3nt: TGTGCCAGCAGCCCAAGACAGGGGCAAGAGACCCAGTACTTC
CDR3aa: CASSPRQGQETQYF

d_gene: NA
abundance: NA
v_gene: TRBV18
j_gene: TRBJ2-7
CDR3nt: TGTGCCAGCTCACCGCAGGGTTGGGAGCAGTACTTC
CDR3aa: CASSPQGWEQYF

d_gene: NA
abundance: NA
v_gene: TRBV18
j_gene: TRBJ1-1
CDR3nt: TGTGCCAGCTCACCGCCTGGAAGGGGAGGAACTGAAGCTTTCTTT
CDR3aa: CASSPPGRGGTEAFF

d_gene: TRBD2
abundance: NA
v_gene: TRBV29-1
j_gene: TRBJ2-1
CDR3nt: TGCAGCGTTTCTAGCGGGGGGTCCTACAATGAGCAGTTCTTC
CDR3aa: CSVSSGGSYNEQFF

d_gene: NA
abundance: NA
v_gene: TRBV6-5
j_gene: TRBJ1-2
CDR3nt: TGTGCCAGCAGACCGGGGGGGGGACGAGGCTACACCTTC
CDR3aa: CASRPGGGRGYTF

d_gene: NA
abundance: once
v_gene: TRBV5-1
j_gene: TRBJ2-3
CDR3nt: TGCGCCAGCAGCTTGGCTGTTGATACGCAGTATTTT
CDR3aa: CASSLAVDTQYF

d_gene: NA
abundance: NA
v_gene: TRBV11-3
j_gene: TRBJ1-1
CDR3nt: TGTGCCAGCAGCTTAGAACAGGGAAGGGGGATGAACACTGAAGCTTTCTTT
CDR3aa: CASSLEQGRGMNTEAFF

d_gene: TRBD2
abundance: NA
v_gene: TRBV5-4
j_gene: TRBJ2-1
CDR3nt: TGTGCCAGCAGCTTCGGGACTAGCGGAGCCGACAATGAGCAGTTCTTC
CDR3aa: CASSFGTSGADNEQFF

d_gene: NA
abundance: NA
v_gene: TRBV7-9
j_gene: TRBJ1-1
CDR3nt: TGTGCCAGCAGGCATACAAACAAGAACACTGAAGCTTTCTTT
CDR3aa: CASRHTNKNTEAFF

d_gene: TRBD1
abundance: NA
v_gene: TRBV30
j_gene: TRBJ1-5
CDR3nt: TGTGCCTGGAGCCAAGGGACAGTTAGCAATCAGCCCCAGCATTTT
CDR3aa: CAWSQGTVSNQPQHF

d_gene: NA
abundance: NA
v_gene: TRBV5-1
j_gene: TRBJ2-5
CDR3nt: TGCGCCAGCAGCCCTCAGGTCCAAGAGACCCAGTACTTC
CDR3aa: CASSPQVQETQYF

d_gene: TRBD2
abundance: NA
v_gene: TRBV9
j_gene: TRBJ2-7
CDR3nt: TGTGCCAGCAGCGCCGGGACTAGCGGGTACGAGCAGTACTTC
CDR3aa: CASSAGTSGYEQYF

d_gene: TRBD1
abundance: few
v_gene: TRBV9
j_gene: TRBJ2-7
CDR3nt: TGTGCCAGCAGCGTCACCGGGACAGGGGTCCTGGAGCAGTACTTC
CDR3aa: CASSVTGTGVLEQYF

d_gene: TRBD2
abundance: NA
v_gene: TRBV9
j_gene: TRBJ2-7
CDR3nt: TGTGCCAGCAGCGTAGGGCTAGCGGGAGCCGAGCAGTACTTC
CDR3aa: CASSVGLAGAEQYF

d_gene: NA
abundance: NA
v_gene: TRBV7-2
j_gene: TRBJ2-1
CDR3nt: TGTGCCAGCAGCCTTAGTTTCGACAATGAGCAGTTCTTC
CDR3aa: CASSLSFDNEQFF

d_gene: TRBD1
abundance: NA
v_gene: TRBV27
j_gene: TRBJ2-3
CDR3nt: TGTGCCAGCAGTCCGGGACAGGCACCAGATACGCAGTATTTT
CDR3aa: CASSPGQAPDTQYF

d_gene: NA
abundance: once
v_gene: TRBV5-1
j_gene: TRBJ1-1
CDR3nt: TGCGCCAGCAGCTCACAGGCTAGTAACACTGAAGCTTTCTTT
CDR3aa: CASSSQASNTEAFF

d_gene: TRBD1
abundance: NA
v_gene: TRBV27
j_gene: TRBJ1-1
CDR3nt: TGTGCCAGCAGTTTCAGGGGGCGGGAGGCTTTCTTT
CDR3aa: CASSFRGREAFF

d_gene: NA
abundance: NA
v_gene: TRBV28
j_gene: TRBJ2-6
CDR3nt: TGTGCCAGCAGTTTGGTCGGGGTTGGGGCCAACGTCCTGACTTTC
CDR3aa: CASSLVGVGANVLTF

d_gene: NA
abundance: NA
v_gene: TRBV7-9
j_gene: TRBJ1-3
CDR3nt: TGTGCCAGCAGCTTAAGCGGGGGACGAGGAAACACCATATATTTT
CDR3aa: CASSLSGGRGNTIYF

d_gene: NA
abundance: NA
v_gene: TRBV29-1
j_gene: TRBJ1-4
CDR3nt: TGCAGCGTTCAACAGGGACAAAGTAATGAAAAACTGTTTTTT
CDR3aa: CSVQQGQSNEKLFF

d_gene: TRBD2
abundance: NA
v_gene: TRBV5-5
j_gene: TRBJ2-7
CDR3nt: TGTGCCAGCAGCCGGAGAGCGGGGGACTCCTACGAGCAGTACTTC
CDR3aa: CASSRRAGDSYEQYF

d_gene: TRBD2
abundance: NA
v_gene: TRBV7-9
j_gene: TRBJ2-3
CDR3nt: TGTGCCAGCAGCTTTCAACTAGCGGGTACAGATACGCAGTATTTT
CDR3aa: CASSFQLAGTDTQYF

d_gene: NA
abundance: NA
v_gene: TRBV15
j_gene: TRBJ2-7
CDR3nt: TGTGCCACCAGCAGAGCTTCGACAGGTTCCTACGAGCAGTACTTC
CDR3aa: CATSRASTGSYEQYF

d_gene: NA
abundance: NA
v_gene: TRBV9
j_gene: TRBJ2-5
CDR3nt: TGTGCCAGCAGCGCCGGACTGATTAATTCCCGGGAGACCCAGTACTTC
CDR3aa: CASSAGLINSRETQYF

d_gene: NA
abundance: NA
v_gene: TRBV11-1
j_gene: TRBJ1-1
CDR3nt: TGTGCCAGCAGCTTCTCGGAGGGGAACACTGAAGCTTTCTTT
CDR3aa: CASSFSEGNTEAFF

d_gene: NA
abundance: NA
v_gene: TRBV9
j_gene: TRBJ2-5
CDR3nt: TGTGCCAGCAGCTTACAGGGTCATGGAGAGACCCAGTACTTC
CDR3aa: CASSLQGHGETQYF

d_gene: NA
abundance: NA
v_gene: TRBV12-1
j_gene: TRBJ2-1
CDR3nt: TGTGCCAGCAGATACCGGGGCCTAGCGGGAGATCCCGATGAGCAGTTCTTC
CDR3aa: CASRYRGLAGDPDEQFF

d_gene: NA
abundance: NA
v_gene: TRBV29-1
j_gene: TRBJ1-2
CDR3nt: TGCAGCGTTGGACAGGCTAACTATGGCTACACCTTC
CDR3aa: CSVGQANYGYTF

d_gene: NA
abundance: NA
v_gene: TRBV7-2
j_gene: TRBJ2-7
CDR3nt: TGTGCCAGCAGCCTAATTGTCTACGAGCAGTACTTC
CDR3aa: CASSLIVYEQYF

d_gene: NA
abundance: NA
v_gene: TRBV4-2
j_gene: TRBJ2-1
CDR3nt: TGTGCCAGCAGCCAAGGACAAGTGACGACCAATGAGCAGTTCTTC
CDR3aa: CASSQGQVTTNEQFF

d_gene: TRBD1
abundance: NA
v_gene: TRBV5-5
j_gene: TRBJ2-7
CDR3nt: TGTGCCAGCAGCTTGGTGCCAGGGGGCTCCTACGAGCAGTACTTC
CDR3aa: CASSLVPGGSYEQYF

d_gene: NA
abundance: NA
v_gene: TRBV11-3
j_gene: TRBJ2-1
CDR3nt: TGTGCCAGCAGCACGGGGGTGGGCAATGAGCAGTTCTTC
CDR3aa: CASSTGVGNEQFF

d_gene: NA
abundance: NA
v_gene: TRBV9
j_gene: TRBJ1-1
CDR3nt: TGTGCCAGCAGCTCGACAGGTAATGTAGCTGAAGCTTTCTTT
CDR3aa: CASSSTGNVAEAFF

d_gene: NA
abundance: NA
v_gene: TRBV7-2
j_gene: TRBJ2-2
CDR3nt: TGTGCCAGCAGCTTAATGGGACACCTCGGGGAGCTGTTTTTT
CDR3aa: CASSLMGHLGELFF

d_gene: NA
abundance: NA
v_gene: TRBV9
j_gene: TRBJ2-2
CDR3nt: TGTGCCAGCAGCTCAGGGGTCACCGGGGAGCTGTTTTTT
CDR3aa: CASSSGVTGELFF

d_gene: TRBD1
abundance: NA
v_gene: TRBV28
j_gene: TRBJ2-7
CDR3nt: TGTGCCAGCAGTTTAAACAGGGGGAAGCTCGAGCAGTACTTC
CDR3aa: CASSLNRGKLEQYF

d_gene: TRBD2
abundance: NA
v_gene: TRBV7-9
j_gene: TRBJ2-3
CDR3nt: TGTGCCAGCAGCGCAGGAGGAGTACTAGCGGGACGGGTAGATACGCAGTATTTT
CDR3aa: CASSAGGVLAGRVDTQYF

d_gene: TRBD1
abundance: NA
v_gene: TRBV28
j_gene: TRBJ1-1
CDR3nt: TGTGCCAGCAGCCAGACTCACGGGACAGAGAACACTGAAGCTTTCTTT
CDR3aa: CASSQTHGTENTEAFF

d_gene: TRBD2
abundance: few
v_gene: TRBV28
j_gene: TRBJ2-7
CDR3nt: TGTGCCAGCAGTCCCAAGGGACTAGCGGGAAACGAGCAGTACTTC
CDR3aa: CASSPKGLAGNEQYF

d_gene: TRBD1
abundance: once
v_gene: TRBV9
j_gene: TRBJ2-7
CDR3nt: TGTGCCAGCAGCGTAGGCGGGACAGGGGAATACGAGCAGTACTTC
CDR3aa: CASSVGGTGEYEQYF

d_gene: TRBD2
abundance: NA
v_gene: TRBV6-6
j_gene: TRBJ2-7
CDR3nt: TGTGCCAGTTGGACTAGCTGGGGAGAGCAGTACTTC
CDR3aa: CASWTSWGEQYF

d_gene: TRBD1
abundance: NA
v_gene: TRBV7-2
j_gene: TRBJ1-1
CDR3nt: TGTGCCAGCAGCTTCCCGATCAGGGGGAAGGACACTGAAGCTTTCTTT
CDR3aa: CASSFPIRGKDTEAFF

d_gene: NA
abundance: NA
v_gene: TRBV4-1
j_gene: TRBJ2-3
CDR3nt: TGCGCCAGCAGCCAGCCGACTTCCCGAGGAGATACGCAGTATTTT
CDR3aa: CASSQPTSRGDTQYF